This paragraph reports one TCR beta chain. This entry is derived from a study of blood T cell repertoires in COVID-19. Study background: Collection of acute and convalescent COVID-19 samples took place in the United States, Italy and Spain. Nucleic acid was either cDNA or gDNA, and it came from T cells, B-cell-depleted T cells, or PBMCs.

Original analysis: Estimated nucleated cell counts came from reference gene primer amplification. Generated by immunoSEQ multiplex PCR, the TCRdb table keeps only in-frame clones and is missing some. V, J and clone size derive from that table, while D and trimming were established from the DNA sequence. The data hold roughly 92,000 clones, with over 75% observed a single time. The V gene end was trimmed by 5 bases and the J gene end by 1 base; junction bases not matched to a gene: 18. Germline V gene sequence: CDR1 MNHEY, CDR2 SMNVEV (reference sequence). This CDR3 is built from 20 residues. The source is a human donor with acute or convalescent COVID-19. The donor label of this sample is uncertain. What was sequenced was peripheral blood. V is TRBV27 and J is TRBJ2-4; 9 bases are a match to TRBD1. The CDR3 nucleotides are TGTGCCAGCAGTGTCAAACAGGGGGCCGGGTTTACCGTTGCCAAAAACATTCAGTACTTC. It specifies CASSVKQGAGFTVAKNIQYF.